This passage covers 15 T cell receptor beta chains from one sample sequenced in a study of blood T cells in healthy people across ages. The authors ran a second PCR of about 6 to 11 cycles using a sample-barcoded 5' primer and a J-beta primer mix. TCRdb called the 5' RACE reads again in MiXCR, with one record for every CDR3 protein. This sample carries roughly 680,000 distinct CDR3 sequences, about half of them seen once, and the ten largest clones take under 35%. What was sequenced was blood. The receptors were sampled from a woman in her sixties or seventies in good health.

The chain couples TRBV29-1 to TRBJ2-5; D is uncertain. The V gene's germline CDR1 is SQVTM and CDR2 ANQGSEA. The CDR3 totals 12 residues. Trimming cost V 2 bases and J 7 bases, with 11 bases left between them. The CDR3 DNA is TGCAGCGTTGAACTCCAGGTCGGGACCCAGTACTTC. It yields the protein CSVELQVGTQYF. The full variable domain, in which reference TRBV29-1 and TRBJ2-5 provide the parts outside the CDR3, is SAVISQKPSRDICQRGTSLTIQCQVDSQVTMMFWYRQQPGQSLTLIATANQGSEATYESGFVIDKFPISRPNLTFSTLTVSNMSPEDSSIYLCSVELQVGTQYFGPGTRLLVL.

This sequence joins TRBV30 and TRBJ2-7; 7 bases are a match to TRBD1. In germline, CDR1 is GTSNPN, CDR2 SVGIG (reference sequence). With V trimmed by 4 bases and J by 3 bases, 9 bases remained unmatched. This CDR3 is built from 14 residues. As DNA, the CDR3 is TGTGCCTGGACCCGGGAACAGGGGCTCTACGAGCAGTACTTC. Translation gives CAWTREQGLYEQYF.

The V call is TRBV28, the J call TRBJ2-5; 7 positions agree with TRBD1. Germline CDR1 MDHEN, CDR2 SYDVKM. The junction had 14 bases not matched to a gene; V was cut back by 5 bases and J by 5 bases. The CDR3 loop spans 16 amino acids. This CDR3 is CASSTAQGKSLETQYF. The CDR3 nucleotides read TGTGCCAGCAGTACTGCACAGGGGAAGAGTCTGGAGACCCAGTACTTC.

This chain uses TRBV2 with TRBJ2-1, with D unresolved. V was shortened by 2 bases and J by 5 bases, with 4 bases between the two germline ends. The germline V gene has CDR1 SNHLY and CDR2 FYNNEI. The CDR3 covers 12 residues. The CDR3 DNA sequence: TGTGCCAGCAGTGAACAGGACAATGAGCAGTTCTTC. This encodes CASSEQDNEQFF.

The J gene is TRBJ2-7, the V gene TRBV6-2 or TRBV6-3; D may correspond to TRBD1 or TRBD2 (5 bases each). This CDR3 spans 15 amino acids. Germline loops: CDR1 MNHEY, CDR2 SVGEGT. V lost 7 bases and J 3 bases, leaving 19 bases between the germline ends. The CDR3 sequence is CASKLGDARIYEQYF. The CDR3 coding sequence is TGTGCCAGCAAGCTAGGGGACGCTAGGATCTACGAGCAGTACTTC.

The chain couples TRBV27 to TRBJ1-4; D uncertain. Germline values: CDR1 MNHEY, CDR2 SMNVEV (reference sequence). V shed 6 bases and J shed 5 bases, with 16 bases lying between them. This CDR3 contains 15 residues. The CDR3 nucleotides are TGTGCCAGCAGAAGTGATTCCTCAGGCAATGAAAAACTGTTTTTT. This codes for CASRSDSSGNEKLFF.

CDR3 protein: CASSERFGGRGTDTQYF. The CDR3, as DNA: TGTGCCAGCAGTGAGCGGTTTGGCGGTAGGGGCACAGATACGCAGTATTTT. The gene calls are TRBV2 and TRBJ2-3; D is unresolved. Germline CDR1 SNHLY, CDR2 FYNNEI. The CDR3 is made up of 17 amino acids. V gave up 3 bases and J gave up 1 base, with 17 bases separating them.

The CDR3 sequence is CSAGQIGTSGNEQYF. Here the CDR3 DNA reads TGCAGCGCCGGACAGATCGGGACTAGCGGCAATGAGCAGTACTTC. The chain couples TRBV29-1 to TRBJ2-1, with 11 bases lining up with TRBD2. Matching the DNA end better, TRBJ2-7 makes the J call doubtful. The germline V gene has CDR1 SQVTM and CDR2 ANQGSEA. The CDR3 is 15 amino acids.

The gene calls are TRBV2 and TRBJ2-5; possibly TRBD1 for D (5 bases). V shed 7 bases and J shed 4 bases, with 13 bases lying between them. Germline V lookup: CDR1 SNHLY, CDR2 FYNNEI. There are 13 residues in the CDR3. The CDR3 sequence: CASTFNRRETQYF. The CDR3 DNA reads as TGTGCCAGCACCTTCAACAGGCGAGAGACCCAGTACTTC.

CDR3 bases: TGTGCCAGCAGTCGGTGGGATGCCAAAAACATTCAGTACTTC. It is translated as CASSRWDAKNIQYF. V gene TRBV12-3 or TRBV12-4 combines with J gene TRBJ2-4; D unclear. The CDR3 runs to 14 residues. V lost 5 bases to trimming and J lost 1 base, with 9 bases between them.

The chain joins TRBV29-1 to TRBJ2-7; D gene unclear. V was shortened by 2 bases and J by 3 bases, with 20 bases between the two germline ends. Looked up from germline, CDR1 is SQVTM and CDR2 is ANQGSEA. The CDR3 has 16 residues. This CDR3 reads CSVERTEATYRYEQYF. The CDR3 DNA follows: TGCAGCGTTGAACGTACAGAGGCTACTTACCGCTACGAGCAGTACTTC.

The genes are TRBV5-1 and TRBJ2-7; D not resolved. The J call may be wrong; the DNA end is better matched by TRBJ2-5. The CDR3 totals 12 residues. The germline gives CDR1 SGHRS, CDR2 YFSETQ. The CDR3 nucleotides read TGCGCCAGCAGCTTGGCATTTGAGACCCAGTACTTC. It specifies CASSLAFETQYF.

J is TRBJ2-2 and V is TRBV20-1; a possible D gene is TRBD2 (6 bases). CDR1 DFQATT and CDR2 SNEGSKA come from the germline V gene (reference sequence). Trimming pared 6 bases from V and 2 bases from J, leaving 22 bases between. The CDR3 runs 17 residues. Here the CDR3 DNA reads TGCAGTGCGAGGCGGGCGTTGTGGGAGGACAACACCGGGGAGCTGTTTTTT. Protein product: CSARRALWEDNTGELFF.

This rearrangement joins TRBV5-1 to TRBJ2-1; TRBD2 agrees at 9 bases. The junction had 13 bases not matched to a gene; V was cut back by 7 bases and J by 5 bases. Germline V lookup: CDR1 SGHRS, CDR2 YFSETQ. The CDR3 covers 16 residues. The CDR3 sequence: CASGGQAGGGDNEQFF. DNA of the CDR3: TGCGCCAGCGGCGGTCAAGCGGGAGGAGGGGACAATGAGCAGTTCTTC.

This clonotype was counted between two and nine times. The CDR3 DNA reads as TGCAGTGCTAGGAAGGCTAGCGGACAATCTGGGGCCAACGTCCTGACTTTC. Protein product: CSARKASGQSGANVLTF. This chain links TRBV20-1 with TRBJ2-6, with TRBD2 matching 7 bases. The ends lost 3 bases at V and 1 base at J; junction bases unmatched: 9. The germline CDR1 and CDR2 sequences are DFQATT and SNEGSKA (reference sequence). The CDR3 is 17 residues long.